This T cell receptor (beta chain) is drawn from a study of graft-versus-host responses after intestinal transplantation (dated by TCRdb to the early 2020s). In terms of the full investigation: Multivisceral, liver-intestinal, or isolated intestinal transplants were received by the recipients. A peak of at least 4% donor T cells among recipient peripheral blood mononuclear cells was the definition used for donor T cell macrochimerism. The cohort enrolled about two dozen intestinal transplant recipients including one retransplant, and a few patients lacking pretransplant specimens were excluded. Alloreactive clones were identified by sequencing pre-transplant mixed lymphocyte reaction products and comparing them with unstimulated pre-transplant donor and recipient T cells. All recipients received anti-thymocyte globulin induction followed by maintenance tacrolimus and steroids for three to four years. After intestinal transplantation, graft-versus-host and host-versus-graft alloreactive T cell clones were followed in the graft, circulation and bone marrow using bulk TCR-beta CDR3 sequencing. Rather than being sequenced by the commercial service, samples from a few later patients were sequenced in-house on an Illumina MiSeq and processed with MiXCR.

The protocol used for the library was the immunoSEQ multiplex PCR assay. For most patients, genomic DNA was isolated with the Qiagen DNeasy Blood and Tissue Kit and sent frozen to Adaptive Biotechnologies for TCR sequencing. For most patients, genomic DNA was subjected to high-throughput TCR-beta CDR3 sequencing by Adaptive Biotechnologies. Regarding the original processing steps: Adaptive's ImmunoSEQ software was the source of the TCR sequencing data for 15 to 20 patients, while a few other patients were processed with MiXCR and VDJtools. To correct CD4 versus CD8 sorting errors, sequences present in both subsets at a frequency ratio below 5:1 were removed. Because the origin of CDR3 nucleotide sequences shared between donor and recipient could not be assigned, those sequences were removed. To count as alloreactive, a clone needed at least 2-fold expansion over unstimulated cells and a minimum CFSE-low frequency of 0.002% (template counts) or 0.001% (read counts). Clones detected in sequenced pre-transplant spleen, lymph node, or MLR CFSE-low populations of the donor or recipient were defined as mappable. The cumulative frequency of alloreactive clones was calculated as a percentage of all sequences, weighted by copy number. TCRdb's version of the immuneACCESS table is confined to in-frame rearrangements and falls short of the full clone set. An unresolved V gene accounts for under half of the shortfall where checked; the remainder is of unknown origin. The V and J calls and clone size are taken from that table; D and trimming were inferred from the DNA. For this sample there are roughly 120,000 clones; roughly 93% appear just once. The ten largest clones take up more than 0.1% of the sample.

Spanning cysteine to phenylalanine, the CDR3 consists of 16 amino acids. The entry retains the CDR3 DNA only, 48 bases that are in frame from base 1. The germline V gene gives CDR1 as SNHLY and CDR2 as FYNNEI. From V the trimming removes 4 bases and from J it removes 2 bases, while the gene matches leave 5 bases of the junction unaccounted for. For this clone: Its cognate antigen has yet to be identified. Qualities for individual bases were not recorded, and no much larger clone is one base off.

What the time point label conveys for this sample: cells obtained before transplantation from donor or recipient. CD3+CD4+ and CD3+CD8+ populations were FACS-sorted from unstimulated pre-transplant donor and recipient cells taken from spleen or lymph nodes. Study-wide conclusions, independent of this receptor: In the allografts of patients with donor T cell macrochimerism, GvH to HvG T cell clonal ratios were high. Conclusions were limited by the relatively low number and heterogeneity of intestinal transplant patients. GvH clones were detected in recipient bone marrow, and some of these GvH clones were observed earlier in ileal mucosa or blood, consistent with an intestinal mucosal origin. Early after transplant, declines in HvG clones were associated with peak levels of circulating GvH clones.

The sequencing here drew on unstimulated CD4+ T cells sorted from spleen or lymph node cells, taken before intestinal transplant. The TCR sequence derives from a human donor who received an intestinal transplant. This chain is built from TRBV2 and TRBJ1-5, with TRBD1 matching 10 junction bases. The CDR3 in this case is CASSVTDRGRNQPQHF. The sequenced DNA: TGTGCCAGCAGTGTAACTGACAGGGGGCGCAATCAGCCCCAGCATTTT.